The 26 T cell receptor beta chains reported below all come from one sample, sequenced in a study of control samples from healthy donors and cancer patients. Generated by immunoSEQ multiplex PCR, the TCRdb table keeps only in-frame clones and is missing some. This table has some 130,000 clones, 92% appearing once. Sequenced: blood. Receptor source: a man between 18 and 35 years old in good health.

The table lists this clone with a count of one. This chain joins TRBV7-9 and TRBJ2-3; 8 nucleotides line up with TRBD1. Germline V lookup: CDR1 SEHNR, CDR2 FQNEAQ (reference sequence). V lost 5 bases to trimming and J lost 6 bases; unmatched junction nucleotides: 7. CDR3 length: 14 residues. The CDR3 DNA sequence: TGTGCCAGCAGCCTGAGACAGGGGACGGATACGCAGTATTTT. It codes for CASSLRQGTDTQYF.

The chain has TRBV5-6 and TRBJ2-1; D is possibly TRBD2 (7 bases). V was cut by 1 base and J by 4 bases, with 15 bases left in between. Germline V gene lookup returns CDR1 SGHDT and CDR2 YYEEEE. CDR3 length: 16 amino acids. The CDR3 DNA sequence: TGTGCCAGCAGCTTGAGGAGGGGGGAGGGGTACAATGAGCAGTTCTTC. Its protein is CASSLRRGEGYNEQFF. Drawing the rest from reference TRBV5-6 and TRBJ2-1, the complete variable domain is DAGVTQSPTHLIKTRGQQVTLRCSPKSGHDTVSWYQQALGQGPQFIFQYYEEEERQRGNFPDRFSGHQFPNYSSELNVNALLLGDSALYLCASSLRRGEGYNEQFFGPGTRLTVL.

The chain is built from TRBV4-1 and TRBJ1-5, with 8 positions matching TRBD1. Germline V lookup: CDR1 MGHRA, CDR2 YSYEKL. The CDR3 extends over 16 amino acids. Unmatched junction bases numbered 5, after V lost 4 bases and J lost 0 bases. In DNA form, the CDR3 reads TGCGCCAGCAGCCTAACACAGGGGGTTAGCAATCAGCCCCAGCATTTT. Amino acids: CASSLTQGVSNQPQHF.

In DNA form, the CDR3 reads TGTGCCTGGAGTGTTTTGAGGACCCGGGGATGGAATTCACCCCTCCACTTT. This codes for CAWSVLRTRGWNSPLHF. The chain employs TRBV30 and TRBJ1-6; no definite D call. The germline V gene has CDR1 GTSNPN and CDR2 SVGIG (reference sequence). V gave up 0 bases and J gave up 7 bases, with 19 bases separating them. CDR3 length: 17 amino acids.

With regard to this clone: The sample contains more than one DNA sequence encoding this CDR3. The rearrangement uses TRBV12-5 and TRBJ1-2; D call uncertain. In germline, CDR1 is LGHNT, CDR2 FRNRAP. This CDR3 comprises 12 residues. Trimming took off 3 bases at V and 5 bases at J, with 7 bases between the two ends. DNA of the CDR3: TGTGCTAGTGGTTTAGGAGGATATGGCTACACCTTC. This sequence encodes CASGLGGYGYTF.

The genes are TRBV18 and TRBJ2-1, with D tentatively TRBD2 (7 bases). Germline V CDR1 and CDR2: KGHSH, LQKENI. Deletions cut 5 bases from V and 0 bases from J, with 11 bases between. The CDR3 extends over 15 amino acids. The CDR3 sequence is CASSGGAGSYNEQFF. The CDR3 nucleotides read TGTGCCAGCTCAGGGGGGGCAGGCTCCTACAATGAGCAGTTCTTC.

The chain joins TRBV30 to TRBJ1-1; D is uncertain. The V end was cut by 6 bases, the J end by 9 bases, with 17 bases between. This CDR3 contains 12 residues. Germline lookup yields CDR1 GTSNPN and CDR2 SVGIG (reference sequence). CDR3 sequence: CACTTNERKAFF. DNA for the CDR3: TGTGCCTGCACGACAAACGAACGGAAAGCTTTCTTT.

The chain couples TRBV7-9 to TRBJ1-5; 9 nucleotides align to TRBD1. The CDR3 length is 16 residues. Trimming cost V 6 bases and J 1 base; bases outside gene matches: 7. In germline, CDR1 is SEHNR, CDR2 FQNEAQ (reference sequence). CDR3 coding DNA: TGTGCCAGCAGACAGCCGGGACAGGGAAGCAATCAGCCCCAGCATTTT. It yields the protein CASRQPGQGSNQPQHF.

This clone has just one count. CDR3 DNA: TGCGCCAGCAGCTTGGCCAGGGGACTAGCGGGGGGGCCAGATACGCAGTATTTT. This gives the protein CASSLARGLAGGPDTQYF. The gene calls are TRBV5-1 and TRBJ2-3, with 16 bases fitting TRBD2. This CDR3 spans 18 amino acids. With 0 bases clipped from V and 4 bases from J, the junction kept 5 bases outside the gene matches. Germline V lookup: CDR1 SGHRS, CDR2 YFSETQ.

The chain uses TRBV14 and TRBJ1-6; a weak D match, TRBD1 (5 bases). Germline V gene data show CDR1 as SGHDN and CDR2 as FVKESK. The CDR3 totals 16 residues. V was pared by 3 bases and J by 9 bases, with 18 bases between. This CDR3 is CASSHPEGLHPSPLHF. The CDR3 DNA is TGTGCCAGCAGCCACCCTGAGGGGCTCCACCCTTCACCCCTCCACTTT.

The count of this clone is one. J is TRBJ2-1 and V is TRBV27; weak D call: TRBD1 (5 bases). Trimming took off 7 bases at V and 6 bases at J, with 16 bases between the two ends. Germline-derived CDR1 and CDR2 are MNHEY and SMNVEV (reference sequence). The CDR3 spans 14 residues. CDR3 amino acids: CASKRQLGPNEQFF. CDR3 nucleotide sequence: TGTGCCAGCAAAAGACAGTTAGGGCCCAATGAGCAGTTCTTC.

V usage is TRBV14 and J usage is TRBJ2-3; 9 nucleotides match TRBD2. CDR1 and CDR2 (germline): SGHDN, FVKESK. The ends lost 5 bases at V and 2 bases at J; junction bases unmatched: 8. The CDR3 runs 16 residues. CDR3 region: CASSSIAGAFTDTQYF. CDR3 DNA sequence: TGTGCCAGCAGCTCTATAGCGGGAGCCTTCACAGATACGCAGTATTTT.

This CDR3 is CASSGLAGGSDTQYF. The CDR3 nucleotides read TGTGCCAGCAGCGGATTAGCGGGGGGTTCAGATACGCAGTATTTT. The V and J genes are TRBV5-6 and TRBJ2-3; TRBD2 agrees at 10 bases. Germline V gene sequence: CDR1 SGHDT, CDR2 YYEEEE. V shed 4 bases and J 4 bases; nucleotides not matched to a gene: 6. There are 15 residues in the CDR3.

The rearrangement joins TRBV2 to TRBJ2-6; 7 bases agree with TRBD1. CDR3 length: 17 residues. CDR1 SNHLY and CDR2 FYNNEI come from the germline V gene. V lost 5 bases and J lost 1; bases outside the gene matches: 8. CDR3 in amino acids: CASSRDSYLSGANVLTF. CDR3 sequence (DNA): TGTGCCAGCAGTCGGGACAGCTACCTATCTGGGGCCAACGTCCTGACTTTC.

V is TRBV9 and J is TRBJ2-1; D is perhaps TRBD1 or TRBD2 (5 bases each). With 1 base removed from V and 6 bases from J, the gap between germline ends came to 23 bases. The CDR3 length is 18 residues. The germline V gene encodes CDR1 SGDLS and CDR2 YYNGEE. CDR3 DNA: TGTGCCAGCAGCGTAACCCCATCCGGGACCGCGGCGAGCAATGAGCAGTTCTTC. Protein: CASSVTPSGTAASNEQFF.

This clone has a handful of counts. This chain uses TRBV11-2 with TRBJ2-1, with TRBD2 identical over 8 bases. From germline, CDR1 is SGHAT and CDR2 FQNNGV. V shed 0 bases and J 6 bases; nucleotides not matched to a gene: 16. The CDR3 has 19 residues. In nucleotides, the CDR3 is TGTGCCAGCAGCTTAGAAATGTTCGGCGGGGGGCCCCAGGGCAATGAGCAGTTCTTC. Its protein product is CASSLEMFGGGPQGNEQFF.

This clone appeared a single time. The chain is built from TRBV11-2 and TRBJ1-6; TRBD1 aligns across 9 bases. J was trimmed by 10 bases and V by 0 bases; bases with no gene match: 4. CDR1 is SGHAT, CDR2 FQNNGV, per germline. This CDR3 spans 15 amino acids. The CDR3 DNA reads as TGTGCCAGCAGCTTAGATGGGACAGGGATCTCACCCCTCCACTTT. It codes for CASSLDGTGISPLHF.

The J gene is TRBJ1-1, the V gene TRBV27; D possibly corresponds to TRBD1 (5 bases). There are 14 residues in the CDR3. From germline, CDR1 is MNHEY and CDR2 SMNVEV (reference sequence). V lost 3 bases and J lost 2, with 10 bases in between. CDR3 amino acids: CASSLWRGNTEAFF. DNA for the CDR3: TGTGCCAGCAGTTTGTGGAGGGGAAACACTGAAGCTTTCTTT.

This clone was seen just once. The chain carries TRBV6-5 and TRBJ1-5; D remains unclear. Trimming shortened V by 6 bases and J by 6 bases, and 12 bases separated the two germline ends. The length of the CDR3 is 13 residues. Germline CDR1 and CDR2: MNHEY and SVGAGI. CDR3 sequence reads: CASRPSRRQPQHF. The CDR3 DNA is TGTGCCAGCAGACCATCGAGGCGTCAGCCCCAGCATTTT.

The chain couples TRBV27 to TRBJ1-5, with 7 positions matching TRBD1. CDR3 length: 16 amino acids. CDR1 MNHEY and CDR2 SMNVEV come from the germline V gene (reference sequence). Trimming took 1 base from V and 3 from J; bases not matched to a gene: 6. CDR3 DNA: TGTGCCAGCAGTTTATTGGGCAGGGGGGACAATCAGCCCCAGCATTTT. Protein sequence: CASSLLGRGDNQPQHF.

For the CDR3, the DNA is TGTGCCAGCAGCTCGGGACAGAACACCGGGGAGCTGTTTTTT. It is translated as CASSSGQNTGELFF. The chain couples TRBV11-2 to TRBJ2-2; tentative D call: TRBD1 (6 bases). The CDR3 sequence is 14 residues long. V shed 4 bases and J shed 1 base, with 7 bases lying between them. The germline V gene has CDR1 SGHAT and CDR2 FQNNGV.

The chain couples TRBV6-6 to TRBJ1-1; D not resolved. Germline-derived CDR1 and CDR2 are MNHNY and SVGAGI (reference sequence). The V end lost 2 bases, the J end lost 3 bases, and 7 bases lay between the germline ends. The CDR3 extends over 13 amino acids. CDR3 nucleotide sequence: TGTGCCAGCAGTTACGGAGGGTACACTGAAGCTTTCTTT. It is translated as CASSYGGYTEAFF.

The V call is TRBV18, the J call TRBJ1-1, with D tentatively TRBD1 (5 bases). Germline V CDR1 and CDR2: KGHSH, LQKENI. This CDR3 contains 15 residues. Between the trimmed V and J ends, which lost 3 bases and 8 bases, there was a span of 19 bases. CDR3 residues: CASSPTRGTGVEAFF. The CDR3 bases are TGTGCCAGCTCACCTACGCGGGGCACCGGCGTAGAAGCTTTCTTT.

The chain combines TRBV23-1 with TRBJ2-3; the D gene could be TRBD1 or TRBD2 (6 bases each). TRBV23-1 is treated as an ORF (open reading frame) with a function not yet certain. V lost 4 bases and J lost 6, with 8 bases in between. CDR3 size: 12 residues. The DNA of the CDR3 is TGCGCCAGCAGTCGGAGGGGGGATACGCAGTATTTT. This codes for CASSRRGDTQYF.

Details on this clone: This sample includes further DNA sequences coding for the same CDR3. The rearrangement uses TRBV7-9 and TRBJ1-1; D perhaps matches TRBD1 (6 bases). The germline V and J ends were trimmed by 1 base and 4 bases, with 7 bases remaining between them. This CDR3 contains 13 residues. The V gene's germline CDR1 is SEHNR and CDR2 FQNEAQ (reference sequence). This CDR3 reads CASSLEGGTEAFF. CDR3 bases: TGTGCCAGCAGCTTAGAGGGGGGCACTGAAGCTTTCTTT.

CDR3 DNA: TGTGCCAGCAGCTCGTTACCGGACGGGACTGAAGCTTTCTTT. It is translated as CASSSLPDGTEAFF. The V gene is TRBV7-9, the J gene TRBJ1-1; D is ambiguous. The CDR3 runs 14 residues. Germline V gives CDR1 SEHNR, CDR2 FQNEAQ (reference sequence). V lost 4 bases to trimming and J lost 5 bases, with 14 bases between them.